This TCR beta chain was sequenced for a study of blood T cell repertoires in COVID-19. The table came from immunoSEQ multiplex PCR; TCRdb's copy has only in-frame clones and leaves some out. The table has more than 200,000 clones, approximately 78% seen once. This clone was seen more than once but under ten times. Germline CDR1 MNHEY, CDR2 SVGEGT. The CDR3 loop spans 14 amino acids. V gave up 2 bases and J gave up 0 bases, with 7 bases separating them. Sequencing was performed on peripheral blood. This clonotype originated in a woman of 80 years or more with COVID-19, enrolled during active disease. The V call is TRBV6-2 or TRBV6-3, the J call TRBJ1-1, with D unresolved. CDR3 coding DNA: TGTGCCAGCAGTTACCTCAGGCTGAACACTGAAGCTTTCTTT. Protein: CASSYLRLNTEAFF.